This record concerns one T cell receptor beta chain sequence. These data come from a study of response to subunit inactivated influenza vaccine. MiXCR was run by TCRdb on the RT-PCR reads, yielding one entry per CDR3 protein. The repertoire holds about 570,000 distinct CDR3 sequences, with 11% as singletons. The V gene's germline CDR1 is SQVTM and CDR2 ANQGSEA. Trimming stripped 6 bases from V and 6 bases from J, with 12 bases between. CDR3 length: 13 amino acids. This same sample was also taken into another study, of T cells expressing NK-cell markers. That paper adds: UMI-tagged 5'RACE template switching yielded the TCR beta cDNA. From sorted CD3+CD56+NKG2C+, CD3+CD56+NKG2C- and CD3+CD56-NKG2C+ T cells came the TCR beta repertoires. Dominant NKG2C+ clonotypes accounted for 1.0-7.0% of CD8+ T cells in more than 5 donors. One observes that, in four donors, these clonotypes were also the leading ones within the CD3+CD56-NKG2C+ fraction.

The sample was PBMCs from blood, taken on the day of vaccination. The J gene is TRBJ1-6, the V gene TRBV29-1; D is possibly TRBD1 (5 bases). The clonotype originates from a man aged 45-65 years who received an inactivated influenza vaccine. CDR3 nucleotide sequence: TGCAGCGTGCAGCAGGGTCGTAATTCACCCCTCCACTTT. Translated: CSVQQGRNSPLHF. Filled out from reference TRBV29-1 and TRBJ1-6, the complete variable domain reads SAVISQKPSRDICQRGTSLTIQCQVDSQVTMMFWYRQQPGQSLTLIATANQGSEATYESGFVIDKFPISRPNLTFSTLTVSNMSPEDSSIYLCSVQQGRNSPLHFGNGTRLTVT.